Following are 15 T cell receptor beta chains from one sample sequenced in a study of blood T cell repertoires in COVID-19. Clones were sequenced by immunoSEQ multiplex PCR, and TCRdb holds only the in-frame ones, with some missing. The data contain around 150,000 clones, roughly 85% of them singletons. Sequenced input: peripheral blood. Receptor source: a human donor with acute or convalescent COVID-19. The donor label of this sample is uncertain.

The chain links TRBV4-2 to TRBJ2-7; 12 bases line up with TRBD2. The CDR3 has 16 residues. CDR1 and CDR2 (germline): LGHNA, YNFKEQ. V lost 2 bases, J lost 4 bases, and 6 bases stayed unmatched. The DNA of the CDR3 is TGTGCCAGCAGCCAACAGTCTGGGACTAGCGGGTACGAGCAGTACTTC. Its translation is CASSQQSGTSGYEQYF.

In its sample, this clone was seen once. The chain couples TRBV12-5 to TRBJ2-1; D may be TRBD1 (5 bases). Germline CDR1 reads LGHNT; CDR2 reads FRNRAP. V was pared by 2 bases and J by 5 bases, with 13 bases between. The CDR3 is made up of 15 amino acids. The DNA of the CDR3 is TGTGCTAGTGGTTTGAAGGGGAACAGCGACAATGAGCAGTTCTTC. It codes for CASGLKGNSDNEQFF.

Details on this clone: This sample includes further DNA sequences coding for the same CDR3. The chain links TRBV7-3 to TRBJ2-3; D ambiguous. The CDR3 covers 13 residues. Trimming took off 1 base at V and 4 bases at J, with 6 bases between the two ends. Germline CDR1 is SGHTA and CDR2 is FQGTGA. The CDR3 nucleotides read TGTGCCAGCAGCTTAATTCGGGCAGATACGCAGTATTTT. It codes for CASSLIRADTQYF.

The chain employs TRBV11-3 and TRBJ2-1, with D possibly being TRBD2 (6 bases). Trimming removed 2 bases at V and 4 bases at J, with 12 bases between. CDR1 is SGHNT, CDR2 YENEEA, per germline. CDR3 length: 15 amino acids. CDR3 bases: TGTGCCAGCAGCTTAAGTTCAGGAGGGTACAATGAGCAGTTCTTC. This translates into CASSLSSGGYNEQFF.

This chain links TRBV4-2 with TRBJ1-6; 9 bases map to TRBD1. CDR1 is LGHNA and CDR2 is YNFKEQ in the germline V gene. Losses at the gene ends were 0 bases for V and 8 bases for J; bases not matched to a gene: 5. CDR3 size: 16 residues. The chain's CDR3 is CASSQDVGTGHSPLHF. The DNA of the CDR3 is TGTGCCAGCAGCCAAGATGTTGGGACAGGGCATTCACCCCTCCACTTT.

V and J are TRBV18 and TRBJ2-7, with TRBD2 identical over 14 bases. V shed 3 bases, J shed 4 bases, and the junction held 8 bases outside the gene matches. CDR1 and CDR2 (germline): KGHSH, LQKENI. This CDR3 has 17 amino acids. CDR3 region: CASSPTGTSGGRYEQYF. The CDR3 nucleotides are TGTGCCAGCTCACCGACGGGGACTAGCGGGGGCCGATACGAGCAGTACTTC.

V gene TRBV7-8 combines with J gene TRBJ1-2; D call uncertain. Trimming cost V 2 bases and J 4 bases, with 11 bases left between them. Germline loops: CDR1 SGHVS, CDR2 FQNEAQ. The CDR3 covers 14 residues. The CDR3 reads CASSLLQTGYGYTF. Written as DNA, the CDR3 is TGTGCCAGCAGCTTACTCCAGACTGGCTATGGCTACACCTTC. Complete variable domain (other parts from reference TRBV7-8 and TRBJ1-2): GAGVSQSPRYKVAKRGQDVALRCDPISGHVSLFWYQQALGQGPEFLTYFQNEAQLDKSGLPSDRFFAERPEGSVSTLKIQRTQQEDSAVYLCASSLLQTGYGYTFGSGTRLTVV.

This rearrangement joins TRBV21-1 to TRBJ2-7; the listed D gene, TRBD1, was not tested against the DNA. TRBV21-1 is tagged as a pseudogene. This CDR3 comprises 13 residues. The CDR3 DNA follows: TGTGCCAGCAGCCCCCAAGGTCAGCAGGGATGGTACTTC. Amino acid sequence: CASSPQGQQGWYF.

The chain recombines TRBV4-1 with TRBJ2-7, with 7 bases matching TRBD2. CDR3 length: 13 amino acids. Germline V lookup: CDR1 MGHRA, CDR2 YSYEKL. The V gene end was trimmed by 4 bases and the J gene end by 0 bases; junction bases not matched to a gene: 0. CDR3 protein: CASSRGGSYEQYF. The CDR3 DNA reads as TGCGCCAGCAGCCGGGGGGGCTCCTACGAGCAGTACTTC.

The chain couples TRBV29-1 to TRBJ1-4, with 7 bases fitting TRBD1. Trimming took 5 bases from V and 8 from J; bases not matched to a gene: 5. The CDR3 runs to 12 residues. CDR1 and CDR2 from the germline V gene are SQVTM and ANQGSEA. The CDR3 region is CSVRQGGEKLFF. DNA of the CDR3: TGCAGCGTTAGACAGGGCGGGGAAAAACTGTTTTTT.

This rearrangement joins TRBV11-2 to TRBJ2-1; tentatively, D is TRBD2 (5 bases). The V end was cut by 5 bases, the J end by 7 bases, with 15 bases between. CDR1 is SGHAT and CDR2 is FQNNGV in the germline V gene. The CDR3 totals 14 residues. The CDR3 loop is CASSLPRTPNEQFF. The CDR3 region has the DNA TGTGCCAGCAGCCTGCCCAGGACTCCGAATGAGCAGTTCTTC.

Comment on this clone: This sample also contains other DNA sequences that code for the same CDR3. The chain links TRBV6-5 to TRBJ1-2; perhaps TRBD1 as D (5 bases). The germline V gene encodes CDR1 MNHEY and CDR2 SVGAGI. This CDR3 is 15 amino acids long. Trimming shortened V by 5 bases and J by 8 bases, and 21 bases separated the two germline ends. The CDR3 sequence is CASSTPGPPGSGYTF. The CDR3 nucleotides are TGTGCCAGCAGTACCCCAGGGCCCCCCGGTAGCGGCTACACCTTC.

The rearrangement uses TRBV7-9 and TRBJ2-7; no clear D gene. Trimming removed 1 base from V and 1 base from J, with 11 bases in between. Germline values: CDR1 SEHNR, CDR2 FQNEAQ (reference sequence). This CDR3 contains 15 residues. The CDR3 reads CASSLGAIDSYEQYF. In DNA form, the CDR3 reads TGTGCCAGCAGCTTAGGGGCAATTGATTCCTACGAGCAGTACTTC.

This chain connects TRBV11-2 to TRBJ1-2; D not certain. V lost 0 bases and J lost 4, with 12 bases in between. Per the germline V gene, CDR1 is SGHAT and CDR2 is FQNNGV. This CDR3 region has 15 residues. The CDR3 protein is CASSLDHLSSYGYTF. CDR3 coding DNA: TGTGCCAGCAGCTTAGATCATTTATCTAGCTATGGCTACACCTTC.

This chain links TRBV7-2 with TRBJ1-1, with a weak D call TRBD1 (5 bases). The germline V gene has CDR1 SGHTA and CDR2 FQGNSA. V lost 2 bases, J lost 10 bases, and 11 bases lay in between. The CDR3 is 12 residues long. The CDR3 sequence: CASSLPAQGAFF. The CDR3 DNA reads as TGTGCCAGCAGCTTACCGGCGCAGGGAGCTTTCTTT.